This T cell receptor (beta chain) was sequenced in a study of cytomegalovirus exposure and HLA in healthy donors. Notes on the study in general: A missense variant in DCLRE1C was later tied to TCR beta V- and J-gene trimming. Common viral pathogens seemed, in a later analysis, to connect with several of the most significant clusters.

Comments on this clone: The antigen is undetermined.

The V gene's germline CDR1 is SGHRS and CDR2 YFSETQ. The J segment lost 2 bases and the V segment lost 5 bases, leaving 11 bases of the junction unmatched. The CDR3 loop spans 16 amino acids. A multiplex PCR was run with 60 Vbeta primers and 13 Jbeta primers. Sequenced by immunoSEQ multiplex PCR; TCRdb stores in-frame clones only, minus some. The sample has 150,000 to 200,000 clones, about 88% seen once; the top ten hold around 1.5%. The V gene is TRBV5-1, the J gene TRBJ2-3; 7 nucleotides align to TRBD2. The material sequenced was PBMCs. The sequence derives from a woman aged 18-30 years in good health and CMV-seronegative. The CDR3 region is CASRYFSGGVTDTQYF. The DNA for the CDR3 is TGCGCCAGCAGGTACTTCTCGGGGGGAGTCACAGATACGCAGTATTTT.